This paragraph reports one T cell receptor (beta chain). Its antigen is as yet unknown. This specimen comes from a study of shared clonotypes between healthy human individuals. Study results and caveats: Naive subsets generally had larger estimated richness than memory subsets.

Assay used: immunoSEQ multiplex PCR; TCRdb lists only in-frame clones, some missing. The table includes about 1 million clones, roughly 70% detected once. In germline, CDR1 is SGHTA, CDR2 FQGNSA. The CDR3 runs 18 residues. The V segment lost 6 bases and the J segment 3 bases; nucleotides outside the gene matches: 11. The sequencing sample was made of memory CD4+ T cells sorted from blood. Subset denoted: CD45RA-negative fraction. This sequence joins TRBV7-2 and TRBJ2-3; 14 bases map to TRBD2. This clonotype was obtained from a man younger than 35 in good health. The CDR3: CASRGELGTSGRTDTQYF. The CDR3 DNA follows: TGTGCCAGCAGGGGTGAACTTGGGACTAGCGGGAGAACAGATACGCAGTATTTT.